This T cell receptor (beta chain) was identified in a study of T cell clonality in common variable immunodeficiency. This clone was detected ten times or more. The target antigen is unknown. Study results and limitations: Fewer deletions and N-nucleotide insertions were reportedly seen in common variable immunodeficiency TCR beta sequences.

Assay used: immunoSEQ multiplex PCR; TCRdb lists only in-frame clones, some missing. The sample shows about 19,000 clones, no singletons; the ten largest hold 2.5% to 3%. Sequenced input: peripheral blood mononuclear cells. This TCR came from a human donor with common variable immunodeficiency.

The CDR3 bases that were read are TGCAGCGTTGAAGTTCGGGCAGGGGTGACTGGTACCGGGGAG. It codes for CSVEVRAGVTGTGE. The whole CDR3 sequence reads CSVEVRAGVTGTGELFF. The chain employs TRBV29-1 and TRBJ2-2, with D possibly matching TRBD1 (6 bases). The read is 3 residues too short to cover the CDR3 end, so that end is filled in from the germline J gene. Deletions cut 1 base from V and 5 bases from J, with 20 bases between. Germline V CDR1 and CDR2: SQVTM, ANQGSEA. CDR3 length equals 17 residues.